This TCR beta chain emerged from a study of Graves' ophthalmopathy and Graves' hyperthyroidism. At the level of the study: Peripheral blood was collected at initial diagnosis, before any treatment. Whole-study findings and limits: Most thyroid clonotypes with frequency above 0.001 were detected in blood too.

On this clonotype itself: The target antigen is unknown. A much larger clone lies a single base off, so this may be a read error.

Orbital computed tomography, together with clinical symptoms, serum thyroxine, TRAb and thyroid ultrasound, was used for diagnosis. The V and J ends lost 0 bases and 0 bases respectively, with 8 bases between them. CDR3 size: 15 residues. The V gene's germline CDR1 is SGHAT and CDR2 FQDESV (reference sequence). Amplification of TCR beta CDR3 regions used RNA transcripts. HTBI primers were used in a first-round RT-PCR, which preceded a second-round multiplex PCR. MiXCR was run by TCRdb on the multiplex PCR reads, yielding one entry per CDR3 protein. The sample holds more than 550,000 distinct CDR3 sequences, roughly two fifths seen once.

The rearrangement uses TRBV11-1 and TRBJ1-1; tentative D call: TRBD1 (5 bases). The TCR was taken from an adult man with Graves' ophthalmopathy. The specimen was peripheral blood. In DNA, the CDR3 is TGTGCCAGCAGCTTAGCGGTGGGGGTGAACACTGAAGCTTTCTTT. It codes for CASSLAVGVNTEAFF.